One and the same sample provided the 18 T cell receptor beta chains below, sequenced in a study of blood T cell repertoires in COVID-19. Method: immunoSEQ multiplex PCR; TCRdb's copy keeps in-frame clones and lacks some. The table has some 160,000 clones, 88% seen once. The sample consisted of PBMCs or T cells enriched from blood (not recorded which). The receptors originated from a woman aged 50 to 60 who had recovered from COVID-19.

This rearrangement joins TRBV7-9 to TRBJ1-1; D is unclear. The germline gives CDR1 SEHNR, CDR2 FQNEAQ (reference sequence). The CDR3 sequence is 10 residues long. Trimming cost V 0 bases and J 12 bases, with 5 bases left between them. CDR3 sequence reads: CASSLARPFF. The CDR3 coding sequence is TGTGCCAGCAGCTTAGCGCGGCCTTTCTTT.

This sequence joins TRBV2 and TRBJ1-4; no clear D gene. The germline gives CDR1 SNHLY, CDR2 FYNNEI. The V end lost 8 bases, the J end lost 7 bases, and 17 bases lay between the germline ends. The CDR3 length is 14 residues. DNA of the CDR3: TGTGCCAGCCTCCAGGCGGGTAATTTTGAAAAACTGTTTTTT. This translates into CASLQAGNFEKLFF.

V and J are TRBV7-8 and TRBJ1-2; D not resolved. The germline V and J ends were trimmed by 1 base and 0 bases, with 9 bases remaining between them. The CDR3 is made up of 15 amino acids. The germline V gene encodes CDR1 SGHVS and CDR2 FQNEAQ. CDR3 nucleotides: TGTGCCAGCAGCTTAGGACTGTCCGCTAACTATGGCTACACCTTC. It codes for CASSLGLSANYGYTF.

The J gene is TRBJ1-2, the V gene TRBV29-1; 8 bases are shared with TRBD1. This CDR3 is 14 amino acids long. Germline CDR1 SQVTM, CDR2 ANQGSEA. V was clipped by 7 bases and J by 0 bases; unmatched bases: 7. This CDR3 is CSARTGPTNYGYTF. The CDR3 DNA reads TGCAGCGCAAGGACAGGGCCAACTAACTATGGCTACACCTTC. Full variable domain (outside the CDR3, taken from reference TRBV29-1 and TRBJ1-2): SAVISQKPSRDICQRGTSLTIQCQVDSQVTMMFWYRQQPGQSLTLIATANQGSEATYESGFVIDKFPISRPNLTFSTLTVSNMSPEDSSIYLCSARTGPTNYGYTFGSGTRLTVV.

V and J are TRBV2 and TRBJ1-5, with D possibly matching TRBD1 (6 bases). Germline V lookup: CDR1 SNHLY, CDR2 FYNNEI. This CDR3 has 15 residues. V lost 3 bases to trimming and J lost 6 bases, with 15 bases between them. This CDR3 is CASSDRGGAGQPQHF. The CDR3 DNA reads as TGTGCCAGCAGTGATCGAGGGGGGGCCGGTCAGCCCCAGCATTTT.

There are a few counts of this clone. The sample contains more than one DNA sequence encoding this CDR3. The chain joins TRBV14 to TRBJ1-2; D gene ambiguous. This CDR3 contains 12 residues. The germline V and J ends were trimmed by 3 bases and 4 bases, with 6 bases remaining between them. Germline V gives CDR1 SGHDN, CDR2 FVKESK. For the CDR3, the DNA is TGTGCCAGCAGCCAGGCCCTCTATGGCTACACCTTC. Its translation is CASSQALYGYTF.

This sequence joins TRBV3-1 (or the pseudogene TRBV3-2) and TRBJ2-2, with D possibly being TRBD2 (5 bases). The CDR3 runs 16 residues. Trimming stripped 4 bases from V and 4 bases from J, with 16 bases between. Germline CDR1 is LGHDT and CDR2 is YNNKEL (reference sequence). In nucleotides, the CDR3 is TGTGCCAGCAGCCCATCCGTTCCGCTAGCCACCGGGGAGCTGTTTTTT. Protein product: CASSPSVPLATGELFF.

This CDR3 reads CASSLTRGNEQFF. CDR3 nucleotides: TGTGCCAGCAGCTTAACGCGGGGCAATGAGCAGTTCTTC. The chain is built from TRBV7-2 and TRBJ2-1; tentatively, D is TRBD2 (6 bases). V was cut by 2 bases and J by 6 bases, with 8 bases left in between. The CDR3 is made up of 13 amino acids. Germline V gives CDR1 SGHTA, CDR2 FQGNSA.

Only one count was recorded for this clone. The rearrangement links TRBV7-8 to TRBJ2-5, with 11 bases that match TRBD2. V gave up 5 bases and J gave up 1 base; unmatched junction bases: 3. Germline lookup yields CDR1 SGHVS and CDR2 FQNEAQ. The CDR3 sequence is 15 residues long. The CDR3 loop is CASSRSGGVQETQYF. The CDR3 DNA is TGTGCCAGCAGCCGTAGCGGGGGGGTCCAAGAGACCCAGTACTTC.

The chain recombines TRBV18 with TRBJ2-5, with D perhaps matching TRBD2 (5 bases). Per germline, CDR1 KGHSH and CDR2 LQKENI. V was pared by 3 bases and J by 5 bases, with 22 bases between. There are 17 residues in the CDR3. CDR3 loop: CASSPTHRALRAETQYF. The CDR3 bases are TGTGCCAGCTCACCGACGCATCGGGCCCTGCGGGCGGAGACCCAGTACTTC.

The chain couples TRBV7-2 to TRBJ2-7, with 10 nucleotides matching TRBD1. Germline V CDR1 and CDR2: SGHTA, FQGNSA. The CDR3 consists of 15 residues. V dropped 5 bases and J dropped 4; count of bases not matched to a gene: 8. CDR3 sequence: CASSPTVGQGYEQYF. The DNA for the CDR3 is TGTGCCAGCAGCCCAACCGTGGGACAGGGGTACGAGCAGTACTTC. The full variable domain, completed using reference TRBV7-2 and TRBJ2-7, is GAGVSQSPSNKVTEKGKDVELRCDPISGHTALYWYRQSLGQGLEFLIYFQGNSAPDKSGLPSDRFSAERTGGSVSTLTIQRTQQEDSAVYLCASSPTVGQGYEQYFGPGTRLTVT.

The V call is TRBV29-1, the J call TRBJ2-3; D is ambiguous. The CDR3 is made up of 13 amino acids. Germline CDR1 reads SQVTM; CDR2 reads ANQGSEA. The DNA for the CDR3 is TGCACCACTACCGCTGGTCGGTCGGATACGCAGTATTTT. Translation gives CTTTAGRSDTQYF.

The rearrangement links TRBV4-1 to TRBJ1-3; tentative D call: TRBD1 (5 bases). This CDR3 is built from 16 residues. In germline, CDR1 is MGHRA, CDR2 YSYEKL. The V gene lost 5 bases and the J gene lost 0 bases, with 14 bases spanning the gap. The CDR3 is CASSVQDSSSGNTIYF. CDR3 in DNA: TGCGCCAGCAGCGTTCAAGACAGCAGCTCTGGAAACACCATATATTTT.

The genes are TRBV7-2 and TRBJ2-5, with 8 bases identical to TRBD2. The junction had 8 bases not matched to a gene; V was cut back by 5 bases and J by 3 bases. The CDR3 covers 15 residues. The germline gives CDR1 SGHTA, CDR2 FQGNSA. The DNA for the CDR3 is TGTGCCAGCAGCCCTCCCCGGGGGGGCAAAGAGACCCAGTACTTC. Residues: CASSPPRGGKETQYF.

J is TRBJ1-2 and V is TRBV6-5; D unclear. V lost 4 bases and J 8 bases, leaving 17 bases between the germline ends. The CDR3 covers 14 residues. Per germline, CDR1 MNHEY and CDR2 SVGAGI. CDR3 sequence: CASSFEMSYEGYTF. CDR3 bases: TGTGCCAGCAGTTTCGAGATGTCATATGAGGGCTACACCTTC.

This clone was seen just once. The chain combines TRBV19 with TRBJ1-6, with 7 bases lining up with TRBD1. Germline assignment: CDR1 LNHDA and CDR2 SQIVND (reference sequence). V shed 7 bases, J shed 9 bases, and the junction held 12 bases outside the gene matches. The CDR3 has 15 residues. In DNA, the CDR3 is TGTGCCAGTACCGATCGGACAGGTCGGGGTTCACCCCTCCACTTT. It encodes CASTDRTGRGSPLHF.

The chain uses TRBV29-1 and TRBJ1-2; D not certain. Germline lookup yields CDR1 SQVTM and CDR2 ANQGSEA. This CDR3 is 16 amino acids long. Trimming pared 1 base from V and 0 bases from J, leaving 15 bases between. The CDR3 loop reads CSVEVRGRGSNYGYTF. The DNA for the CDR3 is TGCAGCGTTGAAGTGCGGGGAAGAGGATCTAACTATGGCTACACCTTC.

The V call is TRBV6-1, the J call TRBJ2-7; TRBD1 matches at 10 bases. The CDR3 spans 15 residues. With V trimmed by 5 bases and J by 0 bases, 4 bases remained unmatched. Germline lookup yields CDR1 MNHNS and CDR2 SASEGT. CDR3 nucleotide sequence: TGTGCCAGCAGTTCCAGGACAGGGGGCTCCTACGAGCAGTACTTC. Translated, it gives CASSSRTGGSYEQYF.